Listed here are 22 T cell receptor beta chains from one sample, sequenced in a study of regulatory T cells in long-lasting Graves disease. Specified time point: persistent/refractory GD, antithyroid drugs over 5 years with positive TRAb. Following extraction of RNA from PBMCs, that RNA was used to make the TCR library. CDR3 regions were amplified by Arm-PCR using iRepertoire HTBI primers to build TCR beta libraries. TCRdb used MiXCR to reprocess the multiplex PCR reads, holding one entry per CDR3 protein. Among hundreds of thousands of distinct CDR3 sequences listed, roughly 21% were seen once. The material was peripheral blood mononuclear cells (PBMCs), obtained when the disease was refractory, from a patient treated with antithyroid drugs. The origin of the receptors is a female donor with Graves disease.

The sample holds one count of this clonotype. The chain recombines TRBV15 with TRBJ2-7, with unresolved D. Germline-derived CDR1 and CDR2 are LNHNV and YYDKDF (reference sequence). The CDR3 length is 15 residues. V shed 1 base and J shed 7 bases, with 17 bases lying between them. CDR3 DNA sequence: TGTGCCACCAGCAGAGGGTCCAGGTCCCTATTGGAGCAGTACTTC. It encodes CATSRGSRSLLEQYF.

CDR3 bases: TGCGCCAGCAGCCTGACGACAGGGCGCACTGAAGCTTTCTTT. Encoded protein: CASSLTTGRTEAFF. The V and J genes are TRBV4-1 and TRBJ1-1; 7 bases match TRBD1. V lost 4 bases, J lost 4 bases, and 6 bases stayed unmatched. The CDR3 has 14 residues. CDR1 MGHRA and CDR2 YSYEKL come from the germline V gene.

This clonotype turned up a few times. The chain recombines TRBV9 with TRBJ1-2; 7 bases match TRBD1. Trimming removed 5 bases from V and 3 bases from J; junction bases left unmatched: 4. Germline V gives CDR1 SGDLS, CDR2 YYNGEE. There are 13 residues in the CDR3. The CDR3 sequence is CASRDREHYGYTF. In DNA, the CDR3 is TGTGCCAGCAGAGACAGGGAGCACTATGGCTACACCTTC.

This clonotype was seen at least ten times. V gene TRBV12-3 or TRBV12-4 combines with J gene TRBJ2-5, with 8 nucleotides matching TRBD1. The V gene end was trimmed by 1 base and the J gene end by 5 bases; junction bases not matched to a gene: 6. The CDR3 extends over 15 amino acids. CDR3 sequence reads: CASSLVGQGVETQYF. For the CDR3, the DNA is TGTGCCAGCAGTTTAGTCGGACAGGGTGTCGAGACCCAGTACTTC.

This clonotype was seen more than once but under ten times. The chain combines TRBV27 with TRBJ1-2; maybe TRBD1 (5 bases). This CDR3 is 15 amino acids long. Per the germline V gene, CDR1 is MNHEY and CDR2 is SMNVEV (reference sequence). Trimming removed 0 bases from V and 3 bases from J, with 11 bases in between. As DNA, the CDR3 is TGTGCCAGCAGTTTATCCCCAGGGAGCGACTATGGCTACACCTTC. It yields the protein CASSLSPGSDYGYTF.

The sample holds many counts of this clonotype. The chain employs TRBV11-2 and TRBJ2-4; a possible D gene is TRBD2 (7 bases). The V and J ends lost 5 bases and 1 base respectively, with 18 bases between them. Germline V gene lookup returns CDR1 SGHAT and CDR2 FQNNGV. The CDR3 consists of 17 residues. The DNA for the CDR3 is TGTGCCAGCAGCGCCGGGGGAGGGGGGACGGCCAAAAACATTCAGTACTTC. Its protein product is CASSAGGGGTAKNIQYF.

This clonotype has at least ten counts. The chain joins TRBV12-3 or TRBV12-4 to TRBJ1-2, with TRBD1 identical over 11 bases. The CDR3 length is 16 residues. Germline trimming cut 1 base from V and 4 bases from J; bases unmatched to any gene: 5. The CDR3 DNA reads TGTGCCAGCAGTTTAGAAGCCGGGACAGGGGGCTATGGCTACACCTTC. Translated: CASSLEAGTGGYGYTF.

This clonotype was counted at least ten times. CDR3 in DNA: TGTGCCAGCGAGACGGGAGCTTCTTCTGGGGCCAACGTCCTGACTTTC. Its translation: CASETGASSGANVLTF. The chain recombines TRBV28 with TRBJ2-6, with D tentatively TRBD2 (6 bases). There are 16 residues in the CDR3. CDR1 and CDR2 (germline): MDHEN, SYDVKM. V lost 8 bases and J 1 base, leaving 15 bases between the germline ends.

This clonotype occurred a few times. This sequence joins TRBV5-1 and TRBJ1-1; 9 bases are shared with TRBD1. The trim removed 0 bases at V and 6 bases at J, leaving 0 bases unmatched. The CDR3 consists of 13 residues. Germline-derived CDR1 and CDR2 are SGHRS and YFSETQ. CDR3 loop: CASSLGDRAEAFF. Here the CDR3 DNA reads TGCGCCAGCAGCTTGGGGGACAGGGCTGAAGCTTTCTTT.

This clonotype has only a few counts. The chain combines TRBV25-1 with TRBJ2-7; 10 bases align to TRBD1. The V gene's germline CDR1 is MGHDK and CDR2 SYGVNS. V lost 1 base and J lost 4; bases outside the gene matches: 10. This CDR3 contains 17 residues. CDR3: CASSEFFVGQGTYEQYF. CDR3 nucleotide sequence: TGTGCCAGCAGTGAATTTTTCGTGGGACAGGGGACGTACGAGCAGTACTTC.

Note on this clonotype: A read error may be the cause here, since a much bigger clone is one base away. The CDR3 sequence is CASSDLSGEETQYF. DNA of the CDR3: TGTGCCAGCAGTGACCTTTCGGGGGAGGAGACCCAGTACTTC. V is TRBV2 and J is TRBJ2-5; maybe TRBD2 (6 bases). Germline V lookup: CDR1 SNHLY, CDR2 FYNNEI. V was trimmed by 3 bases and J by 5 bases, leaving 13 bases between them. The CDR3 length is 14 residues. Full variable domain (missing parts from reference TRBV2 and TRBJ2-5): EPEVTQTPSHQVTQMGQEVILRCVPISNHLYFYWYRQILGQKVEFLVSFYNNEISEKSEIFDDQFSVERPDGSNFTLKIRSTKLEDSAMYFCASSDLSGEETQYFGPGTRLLVL.

The V and J genes are TRBV20-1 and TRBJ1-1; TRBD1 aligns across 8 bases. In germline, CDR1 is DFQATT, CDR2 SNEGSKA (reference sequence). The CDR3 is made up of 14 amino acids. The ends lost 3 bases at V and 3 bases at J; junction bases unmatched: 6. The CDR3 sequence: CSASRGQADTEAFF. DNA of the CDR3: TGCAGTGCTAGTAGGGGACAGGCGGACACTGAAGCTTTCTTT.

This clonotype was detected ten times or more. The V call is TRBV27, the J call TRBJ2-7, with D maybe TRBD2 (6 bases). Germline V gene lookup returns CDR1 MNHEY and CDR2 SMNVEV (reference sequence). The CDR3 has 14 amino acids. V was clipped by 2 bases and J by 5 bases, with 13 bases between them. The CDR3 coding sequence is TGTGCCAGCAGTTTAGGGGGGAGCTTGAACGAGCAGTACTTC. Translation gives CASSLGGSLNEQYF.

The CDR3 DNA is TGTGCCAGCAGCTTGAGGTTTGATGGAGATGGCTACACCTTC. This codes for CASSLRFDGDGYTF. The genes are TRBV5-4 and TRBJ1-2; unclear D gene. CDR1 SGHNT and CDR2 YYREEE come from the germline V gene (reference sequence). CDR3 length equals 14 residues. Trimming took off 1 base at V and 6 bases at J, with 13 bases between the two ends.

The table lists this clonotype with many counts. V and J are TRBV7-2 and TRBJ2-7, with TRBD2 matching 8 bases. Germline V gene data show CDR1 as SGHTA and CDR2 as FQGNSA. Trimming cost V 5 bases and J 0 bases; bases outside gene matches: 6. CDR3 length: 15 amino acids. In nucleotides, the CDR3 is TGTGCCAGCAGCCCTCGTGCGGGAGGCTCCTACGAGCAGTACTTC. Translating it yields CASSPRAGGSYEQYF.

This clonotype occurred once. This may arise from a read error, as a much more abundant clone is one base away. The chain recombines TRBV2 with TRBJ2-5; a weak D match, TRBD2 (5 bases). Germline V CDR1 and CDR2: SNHLY, FYNNEI. This CDR3 comprises 15 residues. The V end lost 6 bases, the J end lost 5 bases, and 19 bases lay between the germline ends. Here the CDR3 reads CASSPGPGEQETQYF. The CDR3 DNA reads as TGTGCCAGCAGCCCCGGGCCCGGGGAGCAGGAGACCCAGTACTTC.

This clonotype has at least ten counts. The chain recombines TRBV20-1 with TRBJ2-5, with a possible D match to TRBD1 (8 bases). V was shortened by 5 bases and J by 0 bases, with 16 bases between the two germline ends. The CDR3 covers 15 residues. The V gene's germline CDR1 is DFQATT and CDR2 SNEGSKA (reference sequence). The CDR3 protein is CSAPLQGGNQETQYF. The DNA of the CDR3 is TGCAGTGCTCCGCTACAGGGGGGGAACCAAGAGACCCAGTACTTC.

V is TRBV5-4 and J is TRBJ2-2; weak D call: TRBD1 (7 bases). This CDR3 comprises 16 residues. Germline V gene lookup returns CDR1 SGHNT and CDR2 YYREEE (reference sequence). Trimming pared 3 bases from V and 1 base from J, leaving 13 bases between. The CDR3 is CASSSGGLKNTGELFF. The CDR3 region has the DNA TGTGCCAGCAGCTCAGGGGGACTGAAGAACACCGGGGAGCTGTTTTTT.

The rearrangement joins TRBV4-1 to TRBJ2-2; maybe TRBD1 (5 bases). V was cut by 1 base and J by 7 bases, with 13 bases left in between. Germline loops: CDR1 MGHRA, CDR2 YSYEKL. The CDR3 extends over 15 amino acids. CDR3 amino acids: CASSQVTGFNGELFF. The CDR3 DNA sequence: TGCGCCAGCAGCCAAGTTACAGGATTTAACGGGGAGCTGTTTTTT.

This clonotype has more than one count but fewer than ten. The chain links TRBV5-1 to TRBJ2-7; a weak D match, TRBD2 (5 bases). This CDR3 is built from 13 residues. Germline assignment: CDR1 SGHRS and CDR2 YFSETQ. The V end lost 0 bases, the J end lost 8 bases, and 12 bases lay between the germline ends. The CDR3 sequence: CASSLAGMSKQYF. For the CDR3, the DNA is TGCGCCAGCAGCTTGGCGGGAATGAGCAAGCAGTACTTC.

The genes are TRBV9 and TRBJ1-6; 7 bases are shared with TRBD1. The V and J ends lost 0 bases and 5 bases, in that order; junction bases with no gene match: 5. The CDR3 contains 16 residues. Germline V gene lookup returns CDR1 SGDLS and CDR2 YYNGEE. For the CDR3, the DNA is TGTGCCAGCAGCGTAGGGCGGCAGGGGGATAATTCACCCCTCCACTTT. Translated: CASSVGRQGDNSPLHF.

The V gene is TRBV4-1, the J gene TRBJ1-2, with D hard to call. Trimming left V 1 base short and J 2 bases short, with 8 bases between. The germline CDR1 and CDR2 sequences are MGHRA and YSYEKL. The length of the CDR3 is 14 residues. In nucleotides, the CDR3 is TGCGCCAGCAGCCAAGGTCACAACAACTATGGCTACACCTTC. Protein: CASSQGHNNYGYTF.